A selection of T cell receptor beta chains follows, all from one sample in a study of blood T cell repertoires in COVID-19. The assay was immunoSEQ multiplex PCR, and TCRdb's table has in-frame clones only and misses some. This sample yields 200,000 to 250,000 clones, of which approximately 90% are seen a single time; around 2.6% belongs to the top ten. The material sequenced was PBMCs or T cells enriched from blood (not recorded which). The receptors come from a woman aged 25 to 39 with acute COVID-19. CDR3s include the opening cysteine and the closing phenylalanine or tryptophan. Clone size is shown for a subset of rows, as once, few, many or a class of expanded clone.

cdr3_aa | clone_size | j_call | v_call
CASSIGTSGPYNEQFF | - | TRBJ2-1 | TRBV5-1
CASSSAQGSRSYNEQFF | - | TRBJ2-1 | TRBV5-6
CASRRTGSQSYEQYF | few | TRBJ2-7 | TRBV11-2
CASRLTGAEQYF | - | TRBJ2-7 | TRBV2
CASGPGQRTDTQYF | - | TRBJ2-3 | TRBV11-3
CASSPGQGNTEAFF | - | TRBJ1-1 | TRBV27
CASSQTTNYGYTF | - | TRBJ1-2 | TRBV5-1
CASSLGAGSYEQYF | few | TRBJ2-7 | TRBV7-9
CASSESPSGADNEQFF | - | TRBJ2-1 | TRBV25-1
CASSQGVGTGAFF | once | TRBJ1-1 | TRBV3-1/TRBV3-2
CASKRQATNEKLFF | - | TRBJ1-4 | TRBV6-5
CASRAGNSNQPQHF | - | TRBJ1-5 | TRBV27
CSVGRTESNTEAFF | - | TRBJ1-1 | TRBV29-1
CASSLGGLGTEAFF | - | TRBJ1-1 | TRBV7-9
CASSSGQYNSPLHF | - | TRBJ1-6 | TRBV13
CASKGEGNENSPLHF | - | TRBJ1-6 | TRBV19
CASSLSAGWGDTQYF | - | TRBJ2-3 | TRBV27
CASTPAGTGMDKLFF | once | TRBJ1-4 | TRBV4-2
CASSPGTGINTEAFF | - | TRBJ1-1 | TRBV7-8
CATSVGAGEQYF | - | TRBJ2-3 | TRBV24-1
CASSSGQGWKSDATNEKLFF | - | TRBJ1-4 | TRBV14
CASNGGNEKLFF | - | TRBJ1-4 | TRBV7-9
CASRDRERTEAFF | - | TRBJ1-1 | TRBV2
CASSPETGVDTEAFF | - | TRBJ1-1 | TRBV18
CAWTGNSNQPQHF | - | TRBJ1-5 | TRBV30
CASSRDRDNQPQHF | - | TRBJ1-5 | TRBV19
CASSEAGGSGQPQHF | - | TRBJ1-5 | TRBV6-1
CASSDGLAGGPARETQYF | - | TRBJ2-5 | TRBV10-2
CASSSDTPYNSPLHF | - | TRBJ1-6 | TRBV5-6
CASSLDGGEPQHF | - | TRBJ1-5 | TRBV5-4
CASSLGGQGEDEKLFF | - | TRBJ1-4 | TRBV5-6
CASSWWGSGGGTDTQYF | once | TRBJ2-3 | TRBV27
CARSLRVRTEAFF | - | TRBJ1-1 | TRBV5-3
CASRPTLTRGTEAFF | - | TRBJ1-1 | TRBV7-2
CASSLEASGGARETQYF | once | TRBJ2-5 | TRBV5-1
CASSLARSGGRPNYGYTF | - | TRBJ1-2 | TRBV7-8
CASSFVSNYGYTF | once | TRBJ1-2 | TRBV12-3/TRBV12-4
CASSTSSRIGYGYTF | - | TRBJ1-2 | TRBV7-2
CASSVSGALGQPQHF | - | TRBJ1-5 | TRBV10-2
CASSSGQNYGYTF | - | TRBJ1-2 | TRBV3-1/TRBV3-2
CATRGDQETQYF | - | TRBJ2-5 | TRBV15
CASSIVRQGNNEQFF | - | TRBJ2-1 | TRBV19
CASTEGTAVWGYGYTF | - | TRBJ1-2 | TRBV19
CASSYSTGMRDGYTF | - | TRBJ1-2 | TRBV6-5
CASSSLRSHKEAFF | once | TRBJ1-1 | TRBV21-1
CASSAEDSNQPQHF | - | TRBJ1-5 | TRBV2
CSVEGRIERQVFYNEQFF | - | TRBJ2-1 | TRBV29-1
CASSDREGTEAFF | - | TRBJ1-1 | TRBV6-4
CASSLQGQNEKLFF | - | TRBJ1-4 | TRBV7-2
CASRPGASRTANYGYTF | - | TRBJ1-2 | TRBV27